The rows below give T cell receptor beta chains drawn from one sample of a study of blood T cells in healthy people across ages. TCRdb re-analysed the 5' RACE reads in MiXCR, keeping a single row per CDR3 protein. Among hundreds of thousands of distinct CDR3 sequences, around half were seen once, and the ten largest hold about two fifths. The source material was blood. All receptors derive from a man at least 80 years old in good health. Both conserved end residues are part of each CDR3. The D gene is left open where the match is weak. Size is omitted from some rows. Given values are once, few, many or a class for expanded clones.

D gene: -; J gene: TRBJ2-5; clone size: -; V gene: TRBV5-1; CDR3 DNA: TGCGCCAGCAGCTTCGGATATAAGAAAGAGACCCAGTACTTC; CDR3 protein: CASSFGYKKETQYF
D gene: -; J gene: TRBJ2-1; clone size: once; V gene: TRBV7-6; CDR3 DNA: TGTGCCAGCAGCCCCCCTAGGAGCGCAAACAATGAGCAGTTCTTC; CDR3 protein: CASSPPRSANNEQFF
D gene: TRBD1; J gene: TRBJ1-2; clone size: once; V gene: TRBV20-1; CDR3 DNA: TGCAGTGCTCGTCGGACAGGGGGCTATGGCTACACCTTC; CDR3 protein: CSARRTGGYGYTF
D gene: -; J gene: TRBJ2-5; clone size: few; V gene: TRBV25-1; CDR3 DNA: TGTGCCAGCAGTGAATCCGGCCCCGCGGGGGAGACCCAGTACTTC; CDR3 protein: CASSESGPAGETQYF
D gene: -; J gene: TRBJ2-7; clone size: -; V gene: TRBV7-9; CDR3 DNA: TGTGCCAGCAGTTCCGCATCCCACGAGCAGTACTTC; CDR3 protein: CASSSASHEQYF
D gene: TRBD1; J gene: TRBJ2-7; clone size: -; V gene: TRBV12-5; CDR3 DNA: TGTGCTAGTGGTTTATATGGGGGGACAGGGGGCTACAATGAGCAGTACTTC; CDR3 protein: CASGLYGGTGGYNEQYF
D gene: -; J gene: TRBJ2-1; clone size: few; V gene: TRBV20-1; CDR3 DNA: TGCAGTGCTAGAGAAGGTGGGAGCCCCCGCAATGAGCAGTTCTTC; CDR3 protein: CSAREGGSPRNEQFF
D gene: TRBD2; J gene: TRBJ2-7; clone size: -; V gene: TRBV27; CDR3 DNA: TGTGCCAGCAGCCTGGGAGCGGGAAGCGGGAGAACCTACGAGCAGTACTTC; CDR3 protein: CASSLGAGSGRTYEQYF
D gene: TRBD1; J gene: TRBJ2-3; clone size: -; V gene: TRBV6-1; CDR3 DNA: TGTGCCAGCACCGACAGGGGGGCAGATACGCAGTATTTT; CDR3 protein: CASTDRGADTQYF
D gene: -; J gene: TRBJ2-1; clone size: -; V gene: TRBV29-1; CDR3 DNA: TGCAGCGCCGAGGGGGACTATAAGTACAATGAGCAGTTCTTC; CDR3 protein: CSAEGDYKYNEQFF
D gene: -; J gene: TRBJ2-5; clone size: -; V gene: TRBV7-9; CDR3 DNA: TGTGCCAGCAGCTTAGTACTCCCCCGCGGCCAAGAGACCCAGTACTTC; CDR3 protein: CASSLVLPRGQETQYF
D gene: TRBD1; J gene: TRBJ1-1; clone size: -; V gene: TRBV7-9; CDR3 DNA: TGTGCCAGCAGCCTCGGGACAGGGGAGGCTGAAGCTTTCTTT; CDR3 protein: CASSLGTGEAEAFF
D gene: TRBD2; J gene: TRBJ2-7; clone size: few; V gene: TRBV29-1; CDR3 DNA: TGCAGCGTTGGACTAGCTGGGACCTACGAGCAGTACTTC; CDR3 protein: CSVGLAGTYEQYF
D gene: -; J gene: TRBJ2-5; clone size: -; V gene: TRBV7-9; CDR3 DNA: TGTGCCAGCAGGCCGGGGGGCGGTGTGACCCAGTACTTC; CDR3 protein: CASRPGGGVTQYF
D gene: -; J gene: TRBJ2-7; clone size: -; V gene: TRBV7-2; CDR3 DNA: TGTGCCAGCAGTTTAGGGACTAGGACAGGCAATGAGCAGTACTTC; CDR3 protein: CASSLGTRTGNEQYF
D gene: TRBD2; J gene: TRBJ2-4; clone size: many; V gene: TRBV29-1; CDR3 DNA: TGCAGCGTTGAGCCCCTAGCGGGAGGGGACATTCAGTACTTC; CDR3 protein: CSVEPLAGGDIQYF
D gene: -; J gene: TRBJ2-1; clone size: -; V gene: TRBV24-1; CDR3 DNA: TGTGCCACCAGTGATTCTAACGAGTGGGAGCAGTTCTTC; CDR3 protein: CATSDSNEWEQFF
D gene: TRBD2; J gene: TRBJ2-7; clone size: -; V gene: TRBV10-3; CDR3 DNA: TGTGCCATCAGTCCCGGACTAGCGGGAGCTTCAGATGAGCAGTACTTC; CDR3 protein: CAISPGLAGASDEQYF
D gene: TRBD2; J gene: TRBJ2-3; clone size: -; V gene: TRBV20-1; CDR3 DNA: TGCAGTGCTAGAGTTAGCGGGAGTGATACGCAGTATTTT; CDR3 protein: CSARVSGSDTQYF